This T cell receptor beta chain was found in a study of T cell responses to AZD1222 COVID-19 vaccine. Study overall: The analysis combined second doses at about 4 or about 12 weeks. Study findings and constraints: Reportedly, nearly half the spike-specific TCRs target unmutated variant regions.

Points on this clone: What it binds is not known.

Trimming stripped 5 bases from V and 10 bases from J, with 6 bases between. The germline CDR1 and CDR2 sequences are DFQATT and SNEGSKA (reference sequence). The CDR3 loop spans 9 amino acids. Measured with immunoSEQ multiplex PCR; TCRdb has only the in-frame clones, and not every one. The sample has approximately 100,000 clones; 90% are singletons. The specimen comprised peripheral blood, sampled on day 0 of AZD1222 vaccination. V is TRBV20-1 and J is TRBJ1-5; D is unresolved. This clonotype was obtained from an adult in good health. CDR3 sequence: CSAGRPQHF. DNA for the CDR3: TGCAGTGCTGGGCGACCCCAGCATTTT.